The present TCR beta chain was sequenced within a study of T-cell memory formation after mild COVID-19. The wider study: Clusters of TCRs were largely donor specific. Study-wide points: Mainly in CM and EM were contracting CD4+ clones; CD8+ were in EMRA. That cross-reactive memory joined was suggested by some responding clones appearing in pre-infection memory.

As for this clonotype: The antigen is undetermined.

This CDR3 contains 15 residues. CDR1 SGHVS and CDR2 FNYEAQ come from the germline V gene. Trimming removed 5 bases at V and 3 bases at J, with 14 bases between. Using constant-segment primers, 5'RACE produced TCR alpha and TCR beta cDNA libraries carrying sample barcodes and UMIs. TCRdb fed the 5' RACE reads into MiXCR, producing one record per CDR3 protein. The sample has a few hundred thousand distinct CDR3 sequences; 18% are singletons. This rearrangement joins TRBV7-6 to TRBJ2-1, with a possible D match to TRBD2 (5 bases). The sequence was collected from a man between 18 and 35 years old who had mild COVID-19 (a few samples of this study predate the infection). Cell type and time point are not known. The sample was PBMCs or a T cell subset sorted from them (not recorded which). The CDR3 bases are TGTGCCAGCAGCCACCCAACTGCGGGCTACAATGAGCAGTTCTTC. Translating gives CASSHPTAGYNEQFF.